A single sample gave rise to the 22 T cell receptor beta chains below, sequenced in a study of CD8+ T cells in alopecia areata (dated by TCRdb to the late 2010s). Read against the paper, the sample's time point label means: around 4 weeks on oral tofacitinib. The treatment or condition label for this specimen denotes: oral pan-JAK inhibitor, 5-10 mg twice daily. Library preparation was by the immunoSEQ multiplex PCR assay. To provide template for TCR sequencing, every sample had RNA extracted and reverse transcribed into cDNA. TCRdb retrieved this table from immuneACCESS and kept in-frame rearrangements only. Not all clones are present; in checked studies, unresolved V genes account for under half, and no reason is known for the remainder. In this sample the table shows about 190,000 clones, about 60% of which occur a single time. The leading ten clones occupy 0.65% to 0.7% of the sample. Source: CD4+ T cells sorted from blood, taken at week 4, from a patient treated with tofacitinib. These receptors came from a human donor with alopecia areata.

CDR3 sequence reads: CASNIEGGQATYEQYF. DNA for the CDR3: TGCGCCAGCAACATAGAAGGAGGACAGGCTACCTACGAGCAGTACTTC. J is TRBJ2-7 and V is TRBV5-1, with 7 bases fitting TRBD1. CDR1 SGHRS and CDR2 YFSETQ come from the germline V gene. There are 16 residues in the CDR3. V shed 6 bases and J 2 bases; nucleotides not matched to a gene: 14.

The V and J genes are TRBV4-1 and TRBJ2-7; tentative D call: TRBD2 (5 bases). V lost 2 bases, J lost 3 bases, and 26 bases lay in between. CDR3 length: 19 residues. Germline loops: CDR1 MGHRA, CDR2 YSYEKL. In nucleotides, the CDR3 is TGCGCCAGCAGCCAAAGGGCAAGGACTCAGGTTTCAGCGAGCTACGAGCAGTACTTC. Translated, it gives CASSQRARTQVSASYEQYF.

The gene calls are TRBV18 and TRBJ2-7, with D perhaps assigned TRBD1 or TRBD2 (5 bases each). Germline V gives CDR1 KGHSH, CDR2 LQKENI. V lost 3 bases and J 5 bases, leaving 5 bases between the germline ends. The CDR3 sequence is 11 residues long. The CDR3 loop is CASSPGDEQYF. The CDR3 region has the DNA TGTGCCAGCTCACCGGGGGACGAGCAGTACTTC.

The rearrangement links TRBV7-2 to TRBJ2-2, with D possibly TRBD1 on 6 matching bases. The ends were cut back, 2 bases at V and 5 bases at J, with 18 bases in the middle. This CDR3 is 17 amino acids long. Per the germline V gene, CDR1 is SGHTA and CDR2 is FQGNSA. The CDR3, as DNA: TGTGCCAGCAGCTTATTACAGGGCCAGAGTCGGACCGGGGAGCTGTTTTTT. Translation gives CASSLLQGQSRTGELFF.

This chain links TRBV2 with TRBJ2-7; 7 positions agree with TRBD2. CDR1 and CDR2 from the germline V gene are SNHLY and FYNNEI. This CDR3 contains 14 residues. J was trimmed by 6 bases and V by 4 bases; bases with no gene match: 9. The CDR3 nucleotides read TGTGCCAGCAGTGCCCCGGCGGGAGTTGGCGAGCAGTACTTC. Protein sequence: CASSAPAGVGEQYF.

The CDR3 bases are TGTGCCAGCAGCTTAGTAACAGCGTTTGACTCTGGGGCCAACGTCCTGACTTTC. Amino acids: CASSLVTAFDSGANVLTF. The chain has TRBV7-8 and TRBJ2-6, with unresolved D. CDR3 length: 18 residues. The V gene's germline CDR1 is SGHVS and CDR2 FQNEAQ. V lost 1 base to trimming and J lost 0 bases, with 13 bases between them.

In its sample, this clone was seen a few times. The chain uses TRBV29-1 and TRBJ2-3; 9 bases are a match to TRBD2. Germline CDR1 reads SQVTM; CDR2 reads ANQGSEA. This CDR3 spans 14 amino acids. J lost 0 bases, V lost 3 bases, and 1 base had no gene match. CDR3 protein: CSVDLAGSTDTQYF. The CDR3 DNA is TGCAGCGTTGACCTAGCGGGGAGCACAGATACGCAGTATTTT.

The chain has TRBV7-9 and TRBJ2-1; D might be TRBD1 (5 bases). V was cut by 6 bases and J by 9 bases, with 12 bases left in between. CDR3 length equals 12 residues. Germline V gene sequence: CDR1 SEHNR, CDR2 FQNEAQ (reference sequence). This CDR3 is CASSFSDTEQFF. CDR3 sequence (DNA): TGTGCCAGCAGTTTTTCGGACACTGAGCAGTTCTTC.

V usage is TRBV29-1 and J usage is TRBJ2-2; 9 bases line up with TRBD1. The germline gives CDR1 SQVTM, CDR2 ANQGSEA. The CDR3 loop spans 15 amino acids. The J segment lost 4 bases and the V segment lost 6 bases, leaving 9 bases of the junction unmatched. CDR3 region: CSVSTGQGITGELFF. As DNA, the CDR3 is TGCAGCGTATCGACGGGACAGGGTATCACCGGGGAGCTGTTTTTT.

This chain uses TRBV28 with TRBJ1-1, with TRBD1 matching over 8 bases. The CDR3 has 14 residues. The V segment lost 6 bases and the J segment 4 bases; nucleotides outside the gene matches: 7. Germline values: CDR1 MDHEN, CDR2 SYDVKM. CDR3 coding DNA: TGTGCCAGCAGGGCAGGGGGCAGTGGCACTGAAGCTTTCTTT. Protein product: CASRAGGSGTEAFF.

This chain connects TRBV11-1 to TRBJ2-7; D remains unclear. The CDR3 sequence is 13 residues long. Trimming stripped 0 bases from V and 2 bases from J, with 5 bases between. The germline V gene has CDR1 SGHAT and CDR2 FQDESV (reference sequence). The CDR3 sequence is CASSLAEPYEQYF. CDR3 bases: TGTGCCAGCAGCTTAGCGGAACCCTACGAGCAGTACTTC.

This clone was counted only a few times. One junction end disagrees with the germline gene, perhaps due to a read error. This chain links TRBV4-3 with TRBJ2-7; possibly TRBD1 for D (5 bases). CDR1 LGHNA and CDR2 YSLEER come from the germline V gene. The CDR3 is 9 amino acids. CDR3 amino acids: CASSLRDSF. The CDR3 bases are TGCGCCAGCAGCCTTCGAGACAGCTTC.

The V and J genes are TRBV30 and TRBJ1-5; D unresolved. The CDR3 has 14 residues. Between the trimmed V and J ends, which lost 1 base and 1 base, there was a span of 8 bases. Germline CDR1 reads GTSNPN; CDR2 reads SVGIG (reference sequence). CDR3 loop: CAWSASSSNQPQHF. The CDR3 DNA sequence: TGTGCCTGGAGTGCGTCCTCGAGCAATCAGCCCCAGCATTTT.

This clone was detected many times. The chain has TRBV7-3 and TRBJ2-2, with D tentatively TRBD2 (6 bases). Trimming removed 6 bases at V and 5 bases at J, with 16 bases between. CDR3 size: 15 residues. Germline CDR1 reads SGHTA; CDR2 reads FQGTGA. The CDR3 region is CASSLTSLITGELFF. CDR3 bases: TGTGCCAGCAGTCTTACTAGCCTTATAACCGGGGAGCTGTTTTTT.

This clone appeared a few times. V usage is TRBV2 and J usage is TRBJ2-5, with TRBD1 identical over 7 bases. The CDR3 contains 14 residues. Germline values: CDR1 SNHLY, CDR2 FYNNEI. The ends lost 6 bases at V and 5 bases at J; junction bases unmatched: 9. The CDR3 region has the DNA TGTGCCAGCAGCGCAGACAGGGTGGGGGAGACCCAGTACTTC. Translated: CASSADRVGETQYF.

The sample holds a few counts of this clone. The CDR3 nucleotides read TGTGCCAGCGGGCGACAGCCCCAGCATTTT. It is translated as CASGRQPQHF. The chain carries TRBV6-5 and TRBJ1-5; no reliable D call. V lost 8 bases to trimming and J lost 7 bases, with 6 bases between them. The CDR3 extends over 10 amino acids. The germline gives CDR1 MNHEY, CDR2 SVGAGI.

The chain couples TRBV2 to TRBJ2-7; TRBD2 matches 10 bases. The CDR3 contains 15 residues. Trimming at V came to 5 bases and at J to 3 bases, leaving 7 bases not matched to a gene. Germline V gene sequence: CDR1 SNHLY, CDR2 FYNNEI. CDR3 amino acids: CASSLGLAGVYEQYF. The CDR3 nucleotides are TGTGCCAGCAGTCTGGGCCTAGCGGGAGTCTACGAGCAGTACTTC.

The chain carries TRBV29-1 and TRBJ2-7, with 9 bases that match TRBD1. CDR1 is SQVTM and CDR2 is ANQGSEA in the germline V gene. This CDR3 has 15 residues. V was clipped by 3 bases and J by 5 bases; unmatched bases: 11. CDR3 in DNA: TGCAGCGTTGATGGACGCGGGGGACAGGGTCACGAGCAGTACTTC. Translation gives CSVDGRGGQGHEQYF.

The chain carries TRBV25-1 and TRBJ2-5; 7 bases match TRBD1. This CDR3 contains 13 residues. J gave up 5 bases and V 8 bases, and 8 bases lay outside the gene matches. The germline V gene encodes CDR1 MGHDK and CDR2 SYGVNS. The CDR3 loop is CASATGSMETQYF. The CDR3 bases are TGTGCCAGCGCGACAGGGTCTATGGAGACCCAGTACTTC.

This chain joins TRBV30 and TRBJ1-2, with TRBD1 matching over 9 bases. Germline assignment: CDR1 GTSNPN and CDR2 SVGIG (reference sequence). J gave up 8 bases and V 5 bases, and 9 bases lay outside the gene matches. CDR3 length: 13 residues. CDR3 DNA: TGTGCCTGGGGGGCGGGACAGGGCCAGGGCTACACCTTC. Translation gives CAWGAGQGQGYTF.

This chain joins TRBV19 and TRBJ2-1, with 10 positions matching TRBD2. Germline-derived CDR1 and CDR2 are LNHDA and SQIVND (reference sequence). The CDR3 spans 15 residues. The V gene end was trimmed by 1 base and the J gene end by 10 bases; junction bases not matched to a gene: 7. CDR3 DNA: TGTGCCAGTAGTATAGGGACTAGCGGTCCCCGAGAGCAGTTCTTC. Its translation: CASSIGTSGPREQFF.

The CDR3 DNA reads as TGTGCCAGCTCCGGACCGGGATTGAATGAGCAGTTCTTC. This sequence encodes CASSGPGLNEQFF. V gene TRBV18 combines with J gene TRBJ2-1; a weak D match, TRBD2 (5 bases). The CDR3 is made up of 13 amino acids. In germline, CDR1 is KGHSH, CDR2 LQKENI. Between the trimmed V and J ends, which lost 6 bases and 7 bases, there was a span of 13 bases.